The rows below give T cell receptor beta chains drawn from one sample of a study of cytomegalovirus exposure and HLA in healthy donors. The protocol was immunoSEQ multiplex PCR, while the TCRdb copy is restricted to in-frame clones and leaves out a portion. The table for this sample gives 100,000 to 150,000 clones. The sequencing input was PBMCs. The receptors stem from a man aged 25-45 years in good health and CMV-seronegative. The CDR3 runs from the conserved cysteine through the conserved F or W. D genes are given only for firm matches.

V	J	D	DNA	CDR3
TRBV27	TRBJ2-3	TRBD1	TGTGCCAGCAGTTTAAATTGGGGACAGGGGAACCCCAACACAGATACGCAGTATTTT	CASSLNWGQGNPNTDTQYF
TRBV5-4	TRBJ2-5	TRBD2	TGTGCCAGCAGCTCCCCCCTAGCGGGACAAGAGACCCAGTACTTC	CASSSPLAGQETQYF
TRBV7-9	TRBJ2-7	.	TGTGCCAGCAGCGGTACCGAGGAGTACGAGCAGTACTTC	CASSGTEEYEQYF
TRBV15	TRBJ2-2	TRBD2	TGTGCCACCAGCAAAAGACTAGCGGGAGTTAACACCGGGGAGCTGTTTTTT	CATSKRLAGVNTGELFF
TRBV7-6	TRBJ1-2	TRBD1	TGTGCCAGCAGCACCAACGCCCGGACAGGAACCTGGGGTGGCTACACCTTC	CASSTNARTGTWGGYTF
TRBV5-4	TRBJ2-1	TRBD1	TGTGCCAGCAGGTGGACAGGGGAAAGCGAGCAGTTCTTC	CASRWTGESEQFF
TRBV6-1	TRBJ2-7	.	TGTGCCAGCAGTGAAGGGGGAGATCGGTACGAGCAGTACTTC	CASSEGGDRYEQYF
TRBV7-8	TRBJ1-6	.	TGTGCCAGCAGCTCCCGGACAGACAATTCACCCCTCCACTTT	CASSSRTDNSPLHF
TRBV7-9	TRBJ2-7	TRBD1	TGTGCCAGCAGACCCGGACAGGGCGAATCTTCCTACGAGCAGTACTTC	CASRPGQGESSYEQYF
TRBV7-2	TRBJ1-1	TRBD1	TGTGCCAGCAGCCCCGGACAGGGACAAGAGGCTTTCTTT	CASSPGQGQEAFF
TRBV6-5	TRBJ2-5	.	TGTGCCAGCAGTTACTTTTGGAGGGGTGAAGAGACCCAGTACTTC	CASSYFWRGEETQYF
TRBV30	TRBJ2-7	TRBD1	TGTGCCTGGGACCGACAGGGAGTCCACGAGCAGTACTTC	CAWDRQGVHEQYF
TRBV28	TRBJ2-5	TRBD2	TGTGCCAGCAGTTTCACTAGCGGGATAATGAAAGAGACCCAGTACTTC	CASSFTSGIMKETQYF
TRBV29-1	TRBJ2-7	.	TGCAGCGTTGAAGATTCGGAGTACGAGCAGTACTTC	CSVEDSEYEQYF
TRBV6-5	TRBJ1-6	.	TGTGCCAGCAGTTACTCGAAACAGGGCTTAGGGTCACCCCTCCACTTT	CASSYSKQGLGSPLHF
TRBV7-2	TRBJ1-2	.	TGTGCCACCCCCGGGGGAGGCTATGGCTACACCTTC	CATPGGGYGYTF
TRBV7-2	TRBJ2-5	.	TGTGCCAGCAGCTTAGAAGGAGCCGAGAGGGAGACCCAGTACTTC	CASSLEGAERETQYF
TRBV29-1	TRBJ2-7	.	TGCAGCGTTGAAACACAGGCCTACGAGCAGTACTTC	CSVETQAYEQYF
TRBV5-1	TRBJ1-1	.	TGCGCCAGCAGCATGAAAATTATCGGGTCGAACACTGAAGCTTTCTTT	CASSMKIIGSNTEAFF
TRBV4-2	TRBJ1-1	.	TGTGCCAGCAGTCCACCTGAAGAGGGGGGGTGGACTGAAGCTTTCTTT	CASSPPEEGGWTEAFF
TRBV29-1	TRBJ2-1	.	TGCAGCGTTGGAGGGCGGGCGTACAATGAGCAGTTCTTC	CSVGGRAYNEQFF
TRBV19	TRBJ2-1	.	TGTGCCAGTAGGGTGGTGGCGGGAAAGTACAATGAGCAGTTCTTC	CASRVVAGKYNEQFF
TRBV4-1	TRBJ1-1	.	TGCGCCAGCAGCCAGGTTGGAGTAGATACTGAAGCTTTCTTT	CASSQVGVDTEAFF
TRBV30	TRBJ2-3	TRBD2	TGTGCCTGGAGTCGGAGACTAGCGGGAGTGGCAGATACGCAGTATTTT	CAWSRRLAGVADTQYF
TRBV7-2	TRBJ2-1	TRBD1	TGTGCCAGCAGCTTAACCGACAGGGGGCTTTTGTACAATGAGCAGTTCTTC	CASSLTDRGLLYNEQFF
TRBV6-4	TRBJ2-3	.	TGTGCCAGCAGCCCCGCTAGCGAGACAGATACGCAGTATTTT	CASSPASETDTQYF